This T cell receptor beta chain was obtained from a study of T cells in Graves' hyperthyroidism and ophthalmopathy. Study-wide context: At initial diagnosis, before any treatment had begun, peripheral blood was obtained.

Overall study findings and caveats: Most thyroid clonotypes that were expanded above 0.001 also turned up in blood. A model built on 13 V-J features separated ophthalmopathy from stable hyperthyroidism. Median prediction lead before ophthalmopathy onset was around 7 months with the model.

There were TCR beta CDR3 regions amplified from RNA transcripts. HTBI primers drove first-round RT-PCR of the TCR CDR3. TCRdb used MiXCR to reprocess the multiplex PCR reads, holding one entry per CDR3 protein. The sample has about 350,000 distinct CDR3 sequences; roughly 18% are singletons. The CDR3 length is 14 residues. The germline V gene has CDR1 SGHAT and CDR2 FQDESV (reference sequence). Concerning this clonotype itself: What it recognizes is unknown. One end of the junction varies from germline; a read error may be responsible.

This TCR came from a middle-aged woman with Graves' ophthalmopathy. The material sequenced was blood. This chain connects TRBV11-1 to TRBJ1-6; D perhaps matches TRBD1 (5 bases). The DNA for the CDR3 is TGTGCCAGCAGCTCCGGGACCTGGGGGTCACCCCTCCGCTTT. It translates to CASSSGTWGSPLRF.